The subject of this entry is one T cell receptor beta chain. No antigen is known for it. V lost 5 bases and J 0 bases, leaving 16 bases between the germline ends. The CDR3 runs to 16 residues. This sample's TCRbeta library carried unique molecular identifier barcodes. TCRdb processed the PCR reads anew with MiXCR; each CDR3 protein has one entry. This table holds under 450,000 distinct CDR3 sequences, about a sixth found once. This sample is part of a study of T-cell reconstitution after alpha-beta-depleted transplantation in children. Broader study findings: Roughly two months post-transplant, alpha-beta T cells reportedly originated from several hundred graft clones that had expanded. Day-60 TCRbeta diversity that was high in some patients was derived from surviving recipient T cells and thymic progenitors.

The chain is built from TRBV12-3 or TRBV12-4 and TRBJ1-1; maybe TRBD1 (5 bases). This material consisted of PBMCs, mostly from graft donor cells, taken 360 days after TCRalphabeta/CD19-depleted stem cell transplant. This receptor was obtained from a boy less than two years old who had a stem cell transplant for Wiskott-Aldrich syndrome, so the T cells may come from the graft donor. CDR3 amino acids: CASSPRRTLLNTEAFF. CDR3 coding DNA: TGTGCCAGCAGTCCTAGGAGGACACTTCTGAACACTGAAGCTTTCTTT.